This T cell receptor (beta chain) was sequenced in a study of T-cell reconstitution after alpha-beta-depleted transplantation in children. Unique molecular identifiers were incorporated during preparation of the TCRbeta library. TCRdb fed the PCR reads into MiXCR, producing one record per CDR3 protein. The sample has more than 550,000 distinct CDR3 sequences; roughly a tenth are singletons. V lost 0 bases to trimming and J lost 0 bases, with 12 bases between them. CDR3 size: 16 residues. From germline, CDR1 is DFQATT and CDR2 SNEGSKA (reference sequence). The receptor comes from a human donor who donated a stem cell graft to a child with acute myeloid leukemia. The genes are TRBV20-1 and TRBJ2-1; possibly TRBD2 for D (5 bases). Sequenced here: PBMCs from the stem cell graft donor, sampled from the stem cell graft. The CDR3 loop is CSARDRSGSSYNEQFF. The DNA of the CDR3 is TGCAGTGCTAGAGATCGGAGCGGTAGCTCCTACAATGAGCAGTTCTTC.